What follows are 19 T cell receptor beta chains derived from one specimen sequenced in a study of blood T cells in healthy people across ages. PCR was performed a second time for about 6 to 12 cycles using a sample-barcoded 5' primer and a J-beta primer mix. TCRdb reanalysed the 5' RACE reads using MiXCR and keeps one entry per CDR3 protein. In the table there are around 1.7 million distinct CDR3 sequences, 25% to 30% of which are singletons. Sequencing was performed on blood. The receptors come from a woman under 40 in good health.

The chain combines TRBV7-2 with TRBJ1-6; tentatively, D is TRBD1 (5 bases). The CDR3 runs 16 residues. The germline V gene has CDR1 SGHTA and CDR2 FQGNSA. The ends were cut back, 3 bases at V and 9 bases at J, with 18 bases in the middle. CDR3 sequence (DNA): TGTGCCAGCAGCTTTAAAGAAGGGGCCCACGGTTCACCCCTCCACTTT. As protein: CASSFKEGAHGSPLHF.

The chain uses TRBV7-9 and TRBJ2-3; D not resolved. This CDR3 is built from 15 residues. Trimming stripped 4 bases from V and 2 bases from J, with 13 bases between. Germline V gene data show CDR1 as SEHNR and CDR2 as FQNEAQ (reference sequence). The CDR3 protein is CASSYYRSDTDTQYF. The DNA of the CDR3 is TGTGCCAGCAGCTACTACCGGTCCGACACAGATACGCAGTATTTT. Drawing the rest from reference TRBV7-9 and TRBJ2-3, the complete variable domain is DTGVSQNPRHKITKRGQNVTFRCDPISEHNRLYWYRQTLGQGPEFLTYFQNEAQLEKSRLLSDRFSAERPKGSFSTLEIQRTEQGDSAMYLCASSYYRSDTDTQYFGPGTRLTVL.

This clonotype was found a few times. The rearrangement uses TRBV7-2 and TRBJ1-1; D not certain. The CDR3 loop spans 14 amino acids. V was shortened by 1 base and J by 4 bases, with 10 bases between the two germline ends. Germline values: CDR1 SGHTA, CDR2 FQGNSA. The CDR3 sequence: CASSLVGATTEAFF. The CDR3 region has the DNA TGTGCCAGCAGCTTAGTCGGTGCGACCACTGAAGCTTTCTTT. The entire variable domain, with the rest obtained from reference TRBV7-2 and TRBJ1-1, is as follows: GAGVSQSPSNKVTEKGKDVELRCDPISGHTALYWYRQSLGQGLEFLIYFQGNSAPDKSGLPSDRFSAERTGGSVSTLTIQRTQQEDSAVYLCASSLVGATTEAFFGQGTRLTVV.

V and J are TRBV20-1 and TRBJ1-3; D unresolved. CDR3 length: 14 amino acids. The V and J ends lost 4 bases and 0 bases respectively, with 10 bases between them. CDR1 and CDR2 from the germline V gene are DFQATT and SNEGSKA (reference sequence). CDR3 DNA: TGCAGTGCTAAAGCCCAGAGCTCTGGAAACACCATATATTTT. This codes for CSAKAQSSGNTIYF.

Notes on this clonotype: A much larger clone differs from this one at a single base, so this may be a read error. This chain joins TRBV7-2 and TRBJ2-1, with TRBD1 identical over 9 bases. V gave up 8 bases and J gave up 6 bases; unmatched junction bases: 11. Per the germline V gene, CDR1 is SGHTA and CDR2 is FQGNSA. CDR3 length equals 15 residues. The CDR3, as DNA: TGTGCCAGCGGCCTTCTTCCGGGACAGGGCAATGAGCAGTTCTTC. Its translation is CASGLLPGQGNEQFF.

Only a few counts were recorded for this clonotype. This sequence joins TRBV6-1 and TRBJ1-1; tentatively, D is TRBD1 (5 bases). The CDR3 has 14 amino acids. The germline V and J ends were trimmed by 6 bases and 5 bases, with 16 bases remaining between them. CDR1 is MNHNS, CDR2 SASEGT, per germline. CDR3 sequence (DNA): TGTGCCAGCAGCTATCAGGGCCAGAGTACTGAAGCTTTCTTT. It translates to CASSYQGQSTEAFF.

This chain links TRBV3-1 with TRBJ2-1, with 9 bases lining up with TRBD2. The CDR3 contains 16 residues. V shed 0 bases and J 2 bases; nucleotides not matched to a gene: 2. From germline, CDR1 is LGHDT and CDR2 YNNKEL (reference sequence). Here the CDR3 reads CASSQDRGRAYNEQFF. DNA for the CDR3: TGTGCCAGCAGCCAAGATCGCGGGAGGGCCTACAATGAGCAGTTCTTC.

The V call is TRBV6-5, the J call TRBJ2-7; no clear D. The DNA end favors TRBJ2-5, so the J call may be wrong. The germline V gene has CDR1 MNHEY and CDR2 SVGAGI. The CDR3 runs to 15 residues. The CDR3 region has the DNA TGTGCCAGCAGTCCCGGACGGATCCCCTCAGAGACCCAGTACTTC. Its protein is CASSPGRIPSETQYF.

To note about this clonotype: This sequence may be a read error, since a much larger clone differs from it by one base. The chain carries TRBV20-1 and TRBJ1-2; tentative D call: TRBD1 (5 bases). The V gene's germline CDR1 is DFQATT and CDR2 SNEGSKA (reference sequence). This CDR3 spans 14 amino acids. The CDR3: CSATGQQRGYDYTF. The CDR3 DNA is TGCAGTGCTACCGGGCAACAGAGGGGTTATGACTACACCTTC.

For the CDR3, the DNA is TGTGCCAGTAGTATACAGGCGGTGAACACTGAAGCTTTCTTT. It is translated as CASSIQAVNTEAFF. This chain connects TRBV19 to TRBJ1-1; D is unresolved. The CDR3 has 14 amino acids. V dropped 2 bases and J dropped 0 bases, with 7 bases sitting between them. Germline-derived CDR1 and CDR2 are LNHDA and SQIVND (reference sequence). The whole variable domain, filled in from reference TRBV19 and TRBJ1-1, reads DGGITQSPKYLFRKEGQNVTLSCEQNLNHDAMYWYRQDPGQGLRLIYYSQIVNDFQKGDIAEGYSVSREKKESFPLTVTSAQKNPTAFYLCASSIQAVNTEAFFGQGTRLTVV.

This clonotype was detected only a few times. The chain links TRBV5-5 to TRBJ2-5, with 7 bases matching TRBD1. This CDR3 is 15 amino acids long. The germline V gene has CDR1 SGHKS and CDR2 YYEKEE (reference sequence). With V trimmed by 0 bases and J by 3 bases, 5 bases remained unmatched. The CDR3 spells CASSLEGQRKETQYF. CDR3 sequence (DNA): TGTGCCAGCAGCTTGGAGGGACAGAGAAAAGAGACCCAGTACTTC.

This clonotype was seen a handful of times. The rearrangement links TRBV20-1 to TRBJ1-1; 8 nucleotides match TRBD1. J gave up 5 bases and V 0 bases, and 5 bases lay outside the gene matches. The CDR3 is 14 amino acids. Germline loops: CDR1 DFQATT, CDR2 SNEGSKA (reference sequence). The CDR3 nucleotides read TGCAGTGCTAGAGAGGACAGGGTCGGGACTGAAGCTTTCTTT. Translation: CSAREDRVGTEAFF.

With regard to this clonotype: A much more abundant neighbour one base away suggests this may be a read error. The CDR3 sequence is CSVEGRREGDHCGYTF. CDR3 DNA sequence: TGCAGCGTTGAAGGCCGACGGGAGGGCGATCACTGTGGCTACACCTTC. The chain uses TRBV29-1 and TRBJ1-2; D is uncertain. The CDR3 is made up of 16 amino acids. The V gene lost 1 base and the J gene lost 7 bases, with 22 bases spanning the gap. Germline CDR1 is SQVTM and CDR2 is ANQGSEA.

This clonotype was seen a few times. The chain recombines TRBV9 with TRBJ2-2; 11 nucleotides line up with TRBD2. The junction had 12 bases not matched to a gene; V was cut back by 4 bases and J by 7 bases. The CDR3 is made up of 17 amino acids. CDR1 SGDLS and CDR2 YYNGEE come from the germline V gene. CDR3: CASSITSGSWRNGELFF. The CDR3 nucleotides are TGTGCCAGCAGCATAACTAGCGGGAGTTGGCGTAACGGGGAGCTGTTTTTT.

This clonotype came up a few times. The chain couples TRBV5-6 to TRBJ2-7; D uncertain. The germline V gene has CDR1 SGHDT and CDR2 YYEEEE. V was pared by 2 bases and J by 5 bases, with 11 bases between. The length of the CDR3 is 13 residues. The CDR3 DNA follows: TGTGCCAGCAGCTTTGTCGGACCGAACGAGCAGTACTTC. It is translated as CASSFVGPNEQYF.

There are many counts of this clonotype. The V and J genes are TRBV5-1 and TRBJ2-7, with 10 bases fitting TRBD1. CDR3 size: 13 residues. Germline-derived CDR1 and CDR2 are SGHRS and YFSETQ. The CDR3 region is CAHTWDRGYEQYF. CDR3 DNA: TGCGCTCATACGTGGGACAGGGGCTACGAGCAGTACTTC.

This clonotype was seen a handful of times. V gene TRBV7-9 combines with J gene TRBJ1-4; D may be TRBD1 (5 bases). The germline V and J ends were trimmed by 5 bases and 16 bases, with 23 bases remaining between them. Germline-derived CDR1 and CDR2 are SEHNR and FQNEAQ (reference sequence). The CDR3 has 14 residues. The CDR3, as DNA: TGTGCCAGCAGCCCAGATTCCCCTAGGACAATGGCGTTTTTT. Translated, it gives CASSPDSPRTMAFF.

This clonotype was seen ten or more times. The CDR3: CASSAPTGGDNSPLHF. CDR3 sequence (DNA): TGTGCCAGCAGCGCCCCGACGGGAGGAGATAATTCACCCCTCCACTTT. This sequence joins TRBV7-9 and TRBJ1-6; no definite D call. Trimming took 5 bases from V and 5 from J, leaving 16 bases between them. The CDR3 length is 16 residues. Germline loops: CDR1 SEHNR, CDR2 FQNEAQ (reference sequence).

This clonotype appeared a single time. The chain joins TRBV21-1 to TRBJ2-7; TRBD1, the table's D call, was not compared with the DNA. The end of the DNA aligns better with TRBJ2-5, so the J call may be wrong. TRBV21-1 is assigned pseudogene status. CDR3 length: 16 amino acids. The CDR3 DNA is TGTGCCAGCAGCCAGGGGGTGGGGGGAAAAAAAGAGACCCAGTACTTC. Its protein product is CASSQGVGGKKETQYF.